These 21 T cell receptor beta chains were sequenced from one sample in a study of T cells expressing NK-cell markers (dated by TCRdb to about 2020). Libraries were built with 5' RACE. The sample was run on an Illumina HiSeq 2000. The reads went through TCRdb reprocessing, and each CDR3 protein sequence gets one entry with no DNA. The table for this sample records 400,000 to 450,000 distinct CDR3 sequences. The biggest ten clones account for less than 7.5% of the sample. The sample consisted of blood T cells: a sorted CD56 or NKG2C T cell subset, CD4+ or CD8+ T cells, or bulk PBMC T cells (not recorded which). Source of these receptors: a woman aged 18-70 years in good health.

J is TRBJ1-4 and V is TRBV12-3 or TRBV12-4; with no DNA, the TCRdb D assignment of TRBD1 cannot be verified. This CDR3 comprises 15 residues. The CDR3 sequence: CASSFRRQQNEKLFF.

The rearrangement links TRBV29-1 to TRBJ2-1; TCRdb's D call, TRBD1, is unchecked because there is no DNA. Germline values: CDR1 SQVTM, CDR2 ANQGSEA. This CDR3 is built from 12 residues. CDR3 residues: CSVLTGNREQFF.

The rearrangement uses TRBV20-1 and TRBJ2-3; TCRdb's D call, TRBD1, is unchecked because there is no DNA. Germline V gene lookup returns CDR1 DFQATT and CDR2 SNEGSKA (reference sequence). The CDR3 is 14 residues long. The CDR3 region is CSAGWTGRPDTQYF.

The chain recombines TRBV12-3 or TRBV12-4 with TRBJ2-3; TCRdb's assignment of TRBD2 cannot be checked, as there is no DNA. The CDR3 spans 14 residues. The CDR3 region is CASSFHGLTDTQYF.

The chain couples TRBV20-1 to TRBJ1-5; the TRBD1 assignment by TCRdb is unverifiable without DNA. Germline loops: CDR1 DFQATT, CDR2 SNEGSKA (reference sequence). This CDR3 is built from 14 residues. CDR3 amino acids: CSALWTGSNQPQHF.

The CDR3 is CSVLDRASSYEQYF. The rearrangement links TRBV29-1 to TRBJ2-7; TCRdb's assignment of TRBD1 cannot be checked, as there is no DNA. This CDR3 region has 14 residues. CDR1 SQVTM and CDR2 ANQGSEA come from the germline V gene.

This chain links TRBV29-1 with TRBJ2-2; TCRdb returns TRBD2, unconfirmable since there is no DNA. Germline CDR1 is SQVTM and CDR2 is ANQGSEA. This CDR3 comprises 14 residues. CDR3 residues: CSAPGTTNTGELFF.

CDR3: CASSWDSGYGYTF. This chain joins TRBV5-6 and TRBJ1-2. Germline-derived CDR1 and CDR2 are SGHDT and YYEEEE. The CDR3 is made up of 13 amino acids.

The V gene is TRBV5-5, the J gene TRBJ1-2. The CDR3 has 14 residues. Germline V gene sequence: CDR1 SGHKS, CDR2 YYEKEE (reference sequence). CDR3 in amino acids: CASSLGQVSSGYTF.

The J gene is TRBJ2-5, the V gene TRBV2. CDR1 is SNHLY and CDR2 is FYNNEI in the germline V gene. The CDR3 sequence is 12 residues long. The CDR3 sequence: CASSAIEETQYF.

The rearrangement links TRBV27 to TRBJ2-6. From germline, CDR1 is MNHEY and CDR2 SMNVEV (reference sequence). The CDR3 is 15 residues long. The CDR3 sequence: CASSLSLSGANVLTF.

The chain employs TRBV15 and TRBJ1-2. This CDR3 is 13 amino acids long. Per the germline V gene, CDR1 is LNHNV and CDR2 is YYDKDF (reference sequence). The CDR3 sequence is CATSLKTNYGYTF.

The chain carries TRBV7-3 and TRBJ2-1; TCRdb designates TRBD2, a call that cannot be tested without DNA. Germline lookup yields CDR1 SGHTA and CDR2 FQGTGA. The CDR3 has 15 amino acids. This chain's CDR3 is CASSLTAGGRVEQFF.

The V and J genes are TRBV20-1 and TRBJ2-3; TCRdb picks TRBD2, but there is no DNA to check that call. Per the germline V gene, CDR1 is DFQATT and CDR2 is SNEGSKA (reference sequence). This CDR3 has 14 amino acids. CDR3 amino acids: CSASWTSGTDTQYF.

This CDR3 reads CASSYSVQSGRYNEQFF. The V and J genes are TRBV6-2 or TRBV6-3 and TRBJ2-1; the TCRdb D gene call, TRBD2, has no DNA to confirm it. The germline gives CDR1 MNHEY, CDR2 SVGEGT. This CDR3 has 17 residues.

The chain is built from TRBV20-1 and TRBJ2-7; there is no DNA to check the TCRdb D call of TRBD2. This CDR3 spans 15 amino acids. Germline-derived CDR1 and CDR2 are DFQATT and SNEGSKA (reference sequence). The chain's CDR3 is CSAPNIPSGRYEQYF.

The chain combines TRBV6-2 or TRBV6-3 with TRBJ2-4; checking the TCRdb D call of TRBD1 is not possible without DNA. Germline V lookup: CDR1 MNHEY, CDR2 SVGEGT. CDR3 length: 17 residues. The CDR3 here is CASSTRDRGVAKNIQYF.

The chain uses TRBV30 and TRBJ2-1; TCRdb selects TRBD1, and the lack of DNA leaves this call unchecked. Looked up from germline, CDR1 is GTSNPN and CDR2 is SVGIG (reference sequence). CDR3 length: 14 amino acids. CDR3 residues: CAWSVPLGRWEQFF.

This sequence joins TRBV28 and TRBJ2-5; TCRdb calls TRBD1, which cannot be checked without DNA. Germline lookup yields CDR1 MDHEN and CDR2 SYDVKM. The CDR3 is 12 residues long. The chain's CDR3 is CASSSGGETQYF.

CDR3 amino acids: CSVDPLAGLSYNEQFF. This chain connects TRBV29-1 to TRBJ2-1; TCRdb selects TRBD2, and the lack of DNA leaves this call unchecked. Germline V gene lookup returns CDR1 SQVTM and CDR2 ANQGSEA. The CDR3 has 16 residues.

The CDR3 sequence is CASSGFGTRAPDTQYF. The chain is built from TRBV12-3 or TRBV12-4 and TRBJ2-3; TCRdb indicates TRBD2, and absent DNA this call remains unverified. The CDR3 totals 16 residues.